This is a list of T cell receptor beta chains from one sample in a study of CD8+ T cells in alopecia areata. Sequencing was performed with immunoSEQ multiplex PCR; in TCRdb, only in-frame clones are kept and a portion is missing. In the table there are 110,000 to 150,000 clones, 45% to 65% of which are singletons. The source was CD8+ T cells sorted from blood, collected at week 4, from a patient treated with tofacitinib. Receptors originate from a human donor with alopecia areata. The CDR3 runs from the conserved cysteine through the conserved F or W. A D gene is named only where the DNA matches it firmly. Size tells how often a clone was seen (once, few, many) or the class of an expanded clone, and some rows leave it out.

abundance: few
j_gene: TRBJ1-5
d_gene: TRBD1
v_gene: TRBV10-3
CDR3aa: CAISEFHPGQTRQPQHF
CDR3nt: TGTGCCATCAGTGAGTTTCATCCGGGACAGACGAGGCAGCCCCAGCATTTT

abundance: few
j_gene: TRBJ2-7
d_gene: -
v_gene: TRBV29-1
CDR3aa: CSVEPHGTYEQYF
CDR3nt: TGCAGCGTTGAACCCCACGGTACCTACGAGCAGTACTTC

abundance: -
j_gene: TRBJ1-6
d_gene: TRBD1
v_gene: TRBV6-6
CDR3aa: CASSYVGTGDSPLHF
CDR3nt: TGTGCCAGCAGTTACGTGGGGACAGGGGATTCACCCCTCCACTTT

abundance: -
j_gene: TRBJ2-5
d_gene: TRBD2
v_gene: TRBV27
CDR3aa: CASSLSGLEGETQYF
CDR3nt: TGTGCCAGCAGTTTATCCGGACTAGAAGGGGAGACCCAGTACTTC

abundance: -
j_gene: TRBJ2-6
d_gene: TRBD1
v_gene: TRBV29-1
CDR3aa: CSVEDQGAPGANVLTF
CDR3nt: TGCAGCGTTGAAGATCAGGGGGCGCCTGGGGCCAACGTCCTGACTTTC

abundance: -
j_gene: TRBJ2-2
d_gene: -
v_gene: TRBV5-1
CDR3aa: CASSLYGPGELFF
CDR3nt: TGCGCCAGCAGCTTGTACGGTCCCGGGGAGCTGTTTTTT

abundance: -
j_gene: TRBJ1-4
d_gene: -
v_gene: TRBV27
CDR3aa: CASSVRDANEKLFF
CDR3nt: TGTGCCAGCAGTGTCAGGGATGCTAATGAAAAACTGTTTTTT

abundance: -
j_gene: TRBJ2-5
d_gene: -
v_gene: TRBV27
CDR3aa: CASSTRAGYETQYF
CDR3nt: TGTGCCAGCAGTACCAGGGCAGGGTATGAGACCCAGTACTTC

abundance: few
j_gene: TRBJ2-7
d_gene: -
v_gene: TRBV5-6
CDR3aa: CASSLPHSTYEQYF
CDR3nt: TGTGCCAGCAGCTTACCTCACAGTACCTACGAGCAGTACTTC

abundance: few
j_gene: TRBJ2-5
d_gene: TRBD2
v_gene: TRBV4-2
CDR3aa: CASSQVSGGEGETQYF
CDR3nt: TGTGCCAGCAGCCAAGTGAGCGGGGGTGAAGGAGAGACCCAGTACTTC

abundance: few
j_gene: TRBJ2-2
d_gene: -
v_gene: TRBV29-1
CDR3aa: CSVSPNTGELFF
CDR3nt: TGCAGCGTTTCCCCGAACACCGGGGAGCTGTTTTTT

abundance: -
j_gene: TRBJ2-7
d_gene: TRBD1
v_gene: TRBV30
CDR3aa: CALTGISYEQYF
CDR3nt: TGTGCCTTGACAGGGATAAGCTACGAGCAGTACTTC

abundance: -
j_gene: TRBJ2-1
d_gene: -
v_gene: TRBV27
CDR3aa: CASSLGGYEQFF
CDR3nt: TGTGCCAGCAGTTTAGGGGGCTATGAGCAGTTCTTC

abundance: -
j_gene: TRBJ2-3
d_gene: -
v_gene: TRBV9
CDR3aa: CASSIGTSTDTQYF
CDR3nt: TGTGCCAGCAGTATCGGGACAAGCACAGATACGCAGTATTTT

abundance: -
j_gene: TRBJ1-2
d_gene: -
v_gene: TRBV15
CDR3aa: CATSSLVFDGYTF
CDR3nt: TGTGCCACCAGCAGCCTTGTTTTTGATGGCTACACCTTC

abundance: few
j_gene: TRBJ2-7
d_gene: TRBD2
v_gene: TRBV29-1
CDR3aa: CSVTSGGTYEQYF
CDR3nt: TGCAGCGTTACTAGCGGGGGGACCTACGAGCAGTACTTC

abundance: -
j_gene: TRBJ1-2
d_gene: -
v_gene: TRBV29-1
CDR3aa: CSVEGLGQNYGYTF
CDR3nt: TGCAGCGTTGAAGGCCTGGGACAAAACTATGGCTACACCTTC

abundance: -
j_gene: TRBJ2-2
d_gene: -
v_gene: TRBV15
CDR3aa: CATSGGDGELFF
CDR3nt: TGTGCCACCAGCGGGGGAGACGGGGAGCTGTTTTTT

abundance: -
j_gene: TRBJ2-5
d_gene: TRBD1
v_gene: TRBV5-6
CDR3aa: CASSSTMDRGVETQYF
CDR3nt: TGTGCCAGCAGCTCCACCATGGACAGGGGTGTGGAGACCCAGTACTTC

abundance: few
j_gene: TRBJ2-1
d_gene: TRBD2
v_gene: TRBV11-1
CDR3aa: CASSLAETSGHEQFF
CDR3nt: TGTGCCAGCAGCTTAGCGGAGACTAGCGGACATGAGCAGTTCTTC

abundance: -
j_gene: TRBJ1-5
d_gene: -
v_gene: TRBV6-1
CDR3aa: CASSDSNQPQHF
CDR3nt: TGTGCCAGCAGTGATAGCAATCAGCCCCAGCATTTT

abundance: -
j_gene: TRBJ1-2
d_gene: -
v_gene: TRBV19
CDR3aa: CASEHGARYGYTF
CDR3nt: TGTGCCAGCGAGCACGGGGCGCGGTATGGCTACACCTTC

abundance: -
j_gene: TRBJ2-1
d_gene: -
v_gene: TRBV29-1
CDR3aa: CSVGGEAFRSYNEQFF
CDR3nt: TGCAGCGTTGGAGGGGAAGCGTTCCGCTCCTACAATGAGCAGTTCTTC

abundance: -
j_gene: TRBJ1-1
d_gene: -
v_gene: TRBV30
CDR3aa: CAWSILNTEAFF
CDR3nt: TGTGCCTGGAGTATCTTGAACACTGAAGCTTTCTTT

abundance: -
j_gene: TRBJ1-1
d_gene: -
v_gene: TRBV7-9
CDR3aa: CASSFGDGGYRTEAFF
CDR3nt: TGTGCCAGCAGCTTTGGGGACGGAGGCTACCGTACTGAAGCTTTCTTT

abundance: -
j_gene: TRBJ2-5
d_gene: -
v_gene: TRBV9
CDR3aa: CASSVHGGGETQYF
CDR3nt: TGTGCCAGCAGCGTACACGGTGGAGGAGAGACCCAGTACTTC

abundance: -
j_gene: TRBJ2-1
d_gene: TRBD1
v_gene: TRBV27
CDR3aa: CASSLGGVALNEQFF
CDR3nt: TGTGCCAGCAGTCTAGGGGGCGTGGCCCTCAATGAGCAGTTCTTC

abundance: few
j_gene: TRBJ2-6
d_gene: TRBD2
v_gene: TRBV4-3
CDR3aa: CASSQGGAGANVLTF
CDR3nt: TGCGCCAGCAGCCAGGGGGGGGCTGGGGCCAACGTCCTGACTTTC

abundance: -
j_gene: TRBJ1-2
d_gene: -
v_gene: TRBV4-1
CDR3aa: CASSQGDARSNYGYTF
CDR3nt: TGCGCCAGCAGCCAGGGGGACGCCCGCTCTAACTATGGCTACACCTTC

abundance: few
j_gene: TRBJ2-1
d_gene: TRBD1
v_gene: TRBV27
CDR3aa: CASSFGTVNEQFF
CDR3nt: TGTGCCAGCAGTTTTGGGACAGTCAATGAGCAGTTCTTC

abundance: -
j_gene: TRBJ1-2
d_gene: -
v_gene: TRBV15
CDR3aa: CATSRDRGRSYGYTF
CDR3nt: TGTGCCACCAGCAGAGATAGAGGACGGTCCTATGGCTACACCTTC

abundance: -
j_gene: TRBJ1-2
d_gene: -
v_gene: TRBV15
CDR3aa: CATSRPGSYGYTF
CDR3nt: TGTGCCACCAGCAGACCCGGGAGCTATGGCTACACCTTC

abundance: -
j_gene: TRBJ2-1
d_gene: -
v_gene: TRBV5-6
CDR3aa: CASSLGQSSYNEQFF
CDR3nt: TGTGCCAGCAGCTTGGGCCAGAGCTCCTACAATGAGCAGTTCTTC

abundance: -
j_gene: TRBJ2-7
d_gene: -
v_gene: TRBV15
CDR3aa: CATSWTDDSYEQYF
CDR3nt: TGTGCCACCAGTTGGACAGATGATTCCTACGAGCAGTACTTC

abundance: -
j_gene: TRBJ1-1
d_gene: -
v_gene: TRBV13
CDR3aa: CASSESRGTEAFF
CDR3nt: TGTGCCAGCAGCGAATCCAGGGGCACTGAAGCTTTCTTT

abundance: -
j_gene: TRBJ1-2
d_gene: TRBD1
v_gene: TRBV5-1
CDR3aa: CASSLARTGYYGYTF
CDR3nt: TGCGCCAGCAGCTTGGCCCGGACAGGATACTATGGCTACACCTTC

abundance: -
j_gene: TRBJ2-7
d_gene: -
v_gene: TRBV11-2
CDR3aa: CASSSHSTYEQYF
CDR3nt: TGTGCCAGCAGCTCCCACTCTACCTACGAGCAGTACTTC

abundance: -
j_gene: TRBJ2-3
d_gene: TRBD2
v_gene: TRBV4-2
CDR3aa: CASSQDSSGGESDTQYF
CDR3nt: TGTGCCAGCAGCCAAGATAGCAGCGGGGGGGAGTCAGATACGCAGTATTTT

abundance: -
j_gene: TRBJ2-1
d_gene: TRBD1
v_gene: TRBV5-1
CDR3aa: CASSPNRGSYNEQFF
CDR3nt: TGCGCCAGCAGCCCTAACAGGGGCTCCTACAATGAGCAGTTCTTC

abundance: once
j_gene: TRBJ2-7
d_gene: TRBD1
v_gene: TRBV6-5
CDR3aa: CASSSQGVSYEQYF
CDR3nt: TGTGCCAGCAGTTCGCAGGGGGTTTCCTACGAGCAGTACTTC

abundance: few
j_gene: TRBJ1-1
d_gene: -
v_gene: TRBV4-1
CDR3aa: CASSQVGGLTEAFF
CDR3nt: TGCGCCAGCAGCCAAGTCGGAGGTTTAACTGAAGCTTTCTTT

abundance: -
j_gene: TRBJ1-1
d_gene: TRBD1
v_gene: TRBV2
CDR3aa: CASIDDREAFF
CDR3nt: TGTGCCAGCATCGACGACAGGGAGGCTTTCTTT